The present T cell receptor (beta chain) was sequenced within a study of blood T cell repertoires in COVID-19. In the study overall: Some COVID-19 samples were acute and others convalescent; all came from the United States, Italy and Spain. The cDNA or gDNA used as material had been derived from T cells, B-cell-depleted T cells, or PBMCs.

Per the germline V gene, CDR1 is SGHAT and CDR2 is FQNNGV. V was shortened by 2 bases and J by 8 bases, with 10 bases between the two germline ends. The CDR3 covers 13 residues. Authors' processing steps: Scientists estimated how many nucleated cells there were by amplifying reference gene primers. Sequencing was performed with immunoSEQ multiplex PCR; in TCRdb, only in-frame clones are kept and a portion is missing. V and J calls and clone size are given by that table; D and trimming were obtained from the DNA. This table holds some 200,000 clones, 88% found once. The source of this sequence is a man between 35 and 55 years old with active or convalescent COVID-19. The chain uses TRBV11-2 and TRBJ2-1; D might be TRBD2 (7 bases). Material: peripheral blood. CDR3 sequence (DNA): TGTGCCAGCAGCTTAAGGGGGGGCCATGAGCAGTTCTTC. This gives the protein CASSLRGGHEQFF.